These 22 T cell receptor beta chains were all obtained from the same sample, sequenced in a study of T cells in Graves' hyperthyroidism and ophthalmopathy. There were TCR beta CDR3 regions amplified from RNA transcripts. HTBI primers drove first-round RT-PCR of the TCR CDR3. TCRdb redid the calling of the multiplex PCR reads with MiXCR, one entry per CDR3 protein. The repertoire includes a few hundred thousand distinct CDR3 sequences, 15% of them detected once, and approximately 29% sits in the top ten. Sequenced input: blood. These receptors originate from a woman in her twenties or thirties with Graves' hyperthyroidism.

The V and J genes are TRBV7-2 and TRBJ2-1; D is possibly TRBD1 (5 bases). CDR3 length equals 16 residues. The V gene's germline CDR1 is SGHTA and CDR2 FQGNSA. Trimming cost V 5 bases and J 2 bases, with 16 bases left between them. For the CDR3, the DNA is TGTGCCAGCAGCCCATATTCCACAGGCGCCTACAATGAGCAGTTCTTC. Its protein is CASSPYSTGAYNEQFF.

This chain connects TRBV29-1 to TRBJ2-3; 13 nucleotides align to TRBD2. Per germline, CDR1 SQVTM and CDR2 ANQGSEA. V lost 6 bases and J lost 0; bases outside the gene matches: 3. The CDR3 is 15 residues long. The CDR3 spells CSVELAGGSTDTQYF. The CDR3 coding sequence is TGCAGCGTGGAACTAGCGGGAGGGAGCACAGATACGCAGTATTTT.

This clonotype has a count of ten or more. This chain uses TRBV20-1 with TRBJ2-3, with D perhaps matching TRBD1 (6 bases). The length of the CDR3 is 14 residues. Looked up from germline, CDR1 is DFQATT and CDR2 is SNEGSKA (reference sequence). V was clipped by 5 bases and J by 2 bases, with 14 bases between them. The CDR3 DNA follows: TGCAGTGCTGACTCAGGGGAGTCCACAGATACGCAGTATTTT. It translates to CSADSGESTDTQYF.

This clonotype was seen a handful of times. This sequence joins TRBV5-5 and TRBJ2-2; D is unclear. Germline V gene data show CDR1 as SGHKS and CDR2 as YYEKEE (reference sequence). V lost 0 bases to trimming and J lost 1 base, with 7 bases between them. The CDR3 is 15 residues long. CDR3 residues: CASSLDPQNTGELFF. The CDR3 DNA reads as TGTGCCAGCAGCTTGGACCCCCAGAACACCGGGGAGCTGTTTTTT.

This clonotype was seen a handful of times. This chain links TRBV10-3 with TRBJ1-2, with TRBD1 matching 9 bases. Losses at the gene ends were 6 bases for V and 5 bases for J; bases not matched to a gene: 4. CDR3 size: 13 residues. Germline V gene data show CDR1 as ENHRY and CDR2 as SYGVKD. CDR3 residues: CAISGDRVYGYTF. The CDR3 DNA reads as TGTGCCATCAGCGGGGACAGGGTATATGGCTACACCTTC.

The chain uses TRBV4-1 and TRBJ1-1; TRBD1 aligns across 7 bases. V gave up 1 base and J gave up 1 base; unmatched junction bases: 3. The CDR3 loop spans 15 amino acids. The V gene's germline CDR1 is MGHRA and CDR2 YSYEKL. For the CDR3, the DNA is TGCGCCAGCAGCCAAGCTCAGGGGGGGAACACTGAAGCTTTCTTT. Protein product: CASSQAQGGNTEAFF.

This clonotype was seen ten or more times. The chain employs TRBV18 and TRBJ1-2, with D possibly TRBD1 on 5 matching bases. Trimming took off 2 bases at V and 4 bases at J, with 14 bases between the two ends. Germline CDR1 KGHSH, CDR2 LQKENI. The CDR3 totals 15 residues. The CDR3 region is CASSPEAGTGYGYTF. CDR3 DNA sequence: TGTGCCAGCTCACCAGAGGCAGGGACTGGCTATGGCTACACCTTC.

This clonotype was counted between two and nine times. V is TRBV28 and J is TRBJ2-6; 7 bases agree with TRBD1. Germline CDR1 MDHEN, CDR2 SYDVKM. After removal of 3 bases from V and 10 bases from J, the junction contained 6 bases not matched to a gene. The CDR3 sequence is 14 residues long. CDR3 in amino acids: CASSFLTGPNVLTF. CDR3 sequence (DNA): TGTGCCAGCAGTTTCTTGACAGGGCCAAACGTCCTGACTTTC.

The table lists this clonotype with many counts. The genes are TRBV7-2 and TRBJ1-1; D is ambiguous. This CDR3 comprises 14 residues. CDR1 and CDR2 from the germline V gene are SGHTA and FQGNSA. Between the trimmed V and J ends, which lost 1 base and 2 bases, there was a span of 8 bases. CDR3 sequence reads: CASSLVPQNTEAFF. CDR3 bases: TGTGCCAGCAGCTTAGTCCCACAAAACACTGAAGCTTTCTTT.

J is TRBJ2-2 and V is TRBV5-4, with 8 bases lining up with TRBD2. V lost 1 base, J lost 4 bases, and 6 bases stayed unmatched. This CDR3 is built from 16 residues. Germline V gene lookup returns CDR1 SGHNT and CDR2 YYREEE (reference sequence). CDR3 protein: CASSLFTSGTTGELFF. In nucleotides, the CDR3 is TGTGCCAGCAGCTTGTTCACTAGCGGAACCACCGGGGAGCTGTTTTTT. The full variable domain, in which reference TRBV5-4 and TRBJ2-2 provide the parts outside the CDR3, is ETGVTQSPTHLIKTRGQQVTLRCSSQSGHNTVSWYQQALGQGPQFIFQYYREEENGRGNFPPRFSGLQFPNYSSELNVNALELDDSALYLCASSLFTSGTTGELFFGEGSRLTVL.

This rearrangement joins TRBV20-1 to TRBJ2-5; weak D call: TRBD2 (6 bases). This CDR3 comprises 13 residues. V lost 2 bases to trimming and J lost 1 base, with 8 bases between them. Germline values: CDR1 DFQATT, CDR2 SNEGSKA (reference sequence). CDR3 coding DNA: TGCAGTGCTAGAAGGGACTTCCAAGAGACCCAGTACTTC. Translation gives CSARRDFQETQYF.

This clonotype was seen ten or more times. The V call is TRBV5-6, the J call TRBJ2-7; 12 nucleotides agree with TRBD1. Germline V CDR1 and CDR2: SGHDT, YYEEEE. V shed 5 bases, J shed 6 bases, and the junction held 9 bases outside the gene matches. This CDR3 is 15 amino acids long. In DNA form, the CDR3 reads TGTGCCAGCAGAACCAAAGGGACAGGGGGCGCCGAGCAGTACTTC. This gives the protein CASRTKGTGGAEQYF.

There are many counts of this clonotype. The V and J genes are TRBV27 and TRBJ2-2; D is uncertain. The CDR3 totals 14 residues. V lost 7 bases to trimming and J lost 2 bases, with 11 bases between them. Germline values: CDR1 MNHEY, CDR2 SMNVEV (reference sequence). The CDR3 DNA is TGTGCCAGCACTACTGGGTTTAACACCGGGGAGCTGTTTTTT. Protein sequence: CASTTGFNTGELFF.

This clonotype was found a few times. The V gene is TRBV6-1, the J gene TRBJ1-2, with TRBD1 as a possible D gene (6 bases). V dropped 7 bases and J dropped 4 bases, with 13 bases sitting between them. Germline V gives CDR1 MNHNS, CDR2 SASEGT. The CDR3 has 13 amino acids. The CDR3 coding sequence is TGTGCCAGCACCACGGACAGTCTCTATGGCTACACCTTC. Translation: CASTTDSLYGYTF.

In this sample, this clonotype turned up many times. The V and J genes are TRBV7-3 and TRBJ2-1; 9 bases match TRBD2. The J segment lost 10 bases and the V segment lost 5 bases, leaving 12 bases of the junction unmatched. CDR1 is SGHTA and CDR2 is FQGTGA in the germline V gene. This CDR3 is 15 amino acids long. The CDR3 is CASSRGGAGGTEQFF. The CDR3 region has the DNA TGTGCCAGCAGCAGGGGGGGAGCGGGAGGTACCGAGCAGTTCTTC. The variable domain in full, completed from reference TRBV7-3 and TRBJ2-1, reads GAGVSQTPSNKVTEKGKYVELRCDPISGHTALYWYRQSLGQGPEFLIYFQGTGAADDSGLPNDRFFAVRPEGSVSTLKIQRTERGDSAVYLCASSRGGAGGTEQFFGPGTRLTVL.

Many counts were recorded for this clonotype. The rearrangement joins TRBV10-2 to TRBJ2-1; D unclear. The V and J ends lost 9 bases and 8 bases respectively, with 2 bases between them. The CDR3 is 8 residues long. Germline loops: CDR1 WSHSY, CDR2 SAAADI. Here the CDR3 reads CASYEQFF. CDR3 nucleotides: TGCGCCAGTTATGAGCAGTTCTTC.

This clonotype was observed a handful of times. Here the CDR3 reads CASSLAGAALNYGYTF. In DNA form, the CDR3 reads TGCGCCAGCAGCTTGGCCGGGGCAGCGCTGAACTATGGCTACACCTTC. The chain combines TRBV5-1 with TRBJ1-2, with TRBD1 as a possible D gene (5 bases). CDR1 and CDR2 (germline): SGHRS, YFSETQ. The V gene lost 0 bases and the J gene lost 2 bases, with 14 bases spanning the gap. CDR3 size: 16 residues.

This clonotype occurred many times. CDR3 DNA sequence: TGCAGTGCTAGAGATTTACTAGCGGGACTGAACACAGATACGCAGTATTTT. Residues: CSARDLLAGLNTDTQYF. The V gene is TRBV20-1, the J gene TRBJ2-3; 10 bases line up with TRBD2. The V gene end was trimmed by 0 bases and the J gene end by 2 bases; junction bases not matched to a gene: 8. Germline V lookup: CDR1 DFQATT, CDR2 SNEGSKA (reference sequence). The CDR3 extends over 17 amino acids.

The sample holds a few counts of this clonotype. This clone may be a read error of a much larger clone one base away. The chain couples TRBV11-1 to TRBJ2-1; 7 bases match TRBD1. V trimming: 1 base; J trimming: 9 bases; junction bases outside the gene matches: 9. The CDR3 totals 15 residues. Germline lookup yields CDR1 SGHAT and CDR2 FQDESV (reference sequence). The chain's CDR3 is CASSLGPGRGSEQFF. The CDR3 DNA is TGTGCCAGCAGCTTAGGCCCGGGCAGGGGGAGTGAGCAGTTCTTC. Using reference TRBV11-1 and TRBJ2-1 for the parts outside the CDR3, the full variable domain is EAEVAQSPRYKITEKSQAVAFWCDPISGHATLYWYRQILGQGPELLVQFQDESVVDDSQLPKDRFSAERLKGVDSTLKIQPAELGDSAMYLCASSLGPGRGSEQFFGPGTRLTVL.

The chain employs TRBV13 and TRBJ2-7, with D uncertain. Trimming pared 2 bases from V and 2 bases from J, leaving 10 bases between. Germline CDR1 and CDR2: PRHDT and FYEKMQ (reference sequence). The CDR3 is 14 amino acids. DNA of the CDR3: TGTGCCAGCAGCTTAATGACGGTAGCCTACGAGCAGTACTTC. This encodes CASSLMTVAYEQYF. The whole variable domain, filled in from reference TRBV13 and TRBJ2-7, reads AAGVIQSPRHLIKEKRETATLKCYPIPRHDTVYWYQQGPGQDPQFLISFYEKMQSDKGSIPDRFSAQQFSDYHSELNMSSLELGDSALYFCASSLMTVAYEQYFGPGTRLTVT.

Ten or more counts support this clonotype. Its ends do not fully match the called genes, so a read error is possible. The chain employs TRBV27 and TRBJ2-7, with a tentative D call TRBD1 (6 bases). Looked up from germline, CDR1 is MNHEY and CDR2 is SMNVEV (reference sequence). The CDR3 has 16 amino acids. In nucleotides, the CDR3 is TGTGCCAGCAGTGTATCCGGGACACAAAGCTCCTACGAGCAGTACTTC. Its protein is CASSVSGTQSSYEQYF.

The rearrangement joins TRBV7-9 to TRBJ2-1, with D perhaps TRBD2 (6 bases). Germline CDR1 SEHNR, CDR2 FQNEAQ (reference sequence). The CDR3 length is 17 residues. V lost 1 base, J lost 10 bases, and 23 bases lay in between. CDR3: CASSLVSPASALYEQFF. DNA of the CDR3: TGTGCCAGCAGCTTAGTGTCCCCGGCTAGCGCTCTTTACGAGCAGTTCTTC.